The next 21 T cell receptor beta chains were all read from a single sample in a study of patients and donors after allogeneic stem cell transplantation. TCRdb redid the calling of the RT-PCR reads with MiXCR, one entry per CDR3 protein. The top ten hold 9.5% to 13% of the sample, which has 200,000 to 250,000 distinct CDR3 sequences, around 14% seen once. Sequenced sample: blood, either unsorted or a sorted T cell fraction (not recorded which). These receptors were taken from a human donor who was either an allogeneic HSCT recipient or a stem cell or donor lymphocyte infusion donor (not recorded which). It is not recorded whose cells these are; they may come from a transplant donor.

This clonotype was found many times. V gene TRBV29-1 combines with J gene TRBJ2-5, with D possibly TRBD1 on 5 matching bases. Germline loops: CDR1 SQVTM, CDR2 ANQGSEA. V lost 6 bases and J lost 5, with 16 bases in between. The length of the CDR3 is 13 residues. The CDR3: CSVALGVGETQYF. Written as DNA, the CDR3 is TGCAGCGTGGCTTTAGGGGTAGGGGAGACCCAGTACTTC.

This clonotype has only a few counts. The chain couples TRBV7-3 to TRBJ2-2; 7 positions match TRBD1. With 3 bases clipped from V and 1 base from J, the junction kept 5 bases outside the gene matches. The CDR3 has 16 amino acids. Per germline, CDR1 SGHTA and CDR2 FQGTGA. The CDR3 region is CASSFLGQKNTGELFF. CDR3 in DNA: TGTGCCAGCAGCTTTTTGGGACAGAAGAACACCGGGGAGCTGTTTTTT.

The gene calls are TRBV6-1 and TRBJ1-1; TRBD1 agrees at 8 bases. There are 14 residues in the CDR3. From germline, CDR1 is MNHNS and CDR2 SASEGT. J was trimmed by 0 bases and V by 5 bases; bases with no gene match: 2. The CDR3, as DNA: TGTGCCAGCAGTAGGGACAGGCTGAACACTGAAGCTTTCTTT. This translates into CASSRDRLNTEAFF.

Ten or more counts support this clonotype. The chain employs TRBV12-3 or TRBV12-4 and TRBJ1-2, with TRBD1 matching 7 bases. V lost 5 bases and J lost 2; bases outside the gene matches: 5. The CDR3 length is 14 residues. The CDR3 sequence: CASSRDRVNYGYTF. CDR3 DNA: TGTGCCAGCAGTCGTGACAGGGTGAACTATGGCTACACCTTC.

This clonotype was seen ten or more times. The CDR3 is CSVEDFGLWYF. The CDR3 region has the DNA TGCAGCGTTGAAGATTTCGGGCTTTGGTACTTC. V gene TRBV29-1 combines with J gene TRBJ2-4; D is uncertain. CDR3 length: 11 residues. From germline, CDR1 is SQVTM and CDR2 ANQGSEA. V lost 0 bases to trimming and J lost 15 bases, with 12 bases between them.

For the CDR3, the DNA is TGCGCCAGCAGCCAAGAACACGCCGGGCCCCAGCCCCAGCATTTT. This translates into CASSQEHAGPQPQHF. The rearrangement uses TRBV4-3 and TRBJ1-5; no reliable D call. V was clipped by 0 bases and J by 7 bases, with 13 bases between them. Germline lookup yields CDR1 LGHNA and CDR2 YSLEER. CDR3 length equals 15 residues.

V gene TRBV12-3 or TRBV12-4 combines with J gene TRBJ2-1; D is ambiguous. The CDR3 is 11 amino acids. V was cut by 4 bases and J by 9 bases, with 7 bases left in between. CDR3 sequence: CASSSTAEQFF. CDR3 sequence (DNA): TGTGCCAGCAGTTCAACAGCTGAGCAGTTCTTC.

This clonotype appeared a few times. The chain links TRBV10-3 to TRBJ2-1, with 7 positions matching TRBD1. The CDR3 spans 15 residues. The ends lost 2 bases at V and 5 bases at J; junction bases unmatched: 6. The germline V gene has CDR1 ENHRY and CDR2 SYGVKD. CDR3 in amino acids: CAISERQGSDNEQFF. CDR3 in DNA: TGTGCCATCAGTGAGAGACAGGGTTCAGACAATGAGCAGTTCTTC.

The rearrangement links TRBV19 to TRBJ2-5; D is possibly TRBD2 (5 bases). V lost 3 bases to trimming and J lost 5 bases, with 16 bases between them. The CDR3 has 15 amino acids. CDR1 is LNHDA and CDR2 is SQIVND in the germline V gene (reference sequence). For the CDR3, the DNA is TGTGCCAGTAGTATGCCTTCTAGCTCGAGGGAGACCCAGTACTTC. This sequence encodes CASSMPSSSRETQYF.

The gene calls are TRBV5-6 and TRBJ1-1, with D possibly matching TRBD1 (5 bases). The CDR3 runs 17 residues. The V gene lost 0 bases and the J gene lost 4 bases, with 19 bases spanning the gap. CDR1 SGHDT and CDR2 YYEEEE come from the germline V gene. CDR3 sequence reads: CASSLVILTGGSTEAFF. CDR3 DNA sequence: TGTGCCAGCAGCTTGGTAATATTAACAGGTGGGTCCACTGAAGCTTTCTTT.

A few counts support this clonotype. This rearrangement joins TRBV20-1 to TRBJ2-5; 9 bases map to TRBD2. The CDR3 consists of 17 residues. Germline V gene lookup returns CDR1 DFQATT and CDR2 SNEGSKA (reference sequence). V shed 2 bases and J 5 bases; nucleotides not matched to a gene: 15. CDR3 DNA sequence: TGCAGTGCTAGACGGGCGGGAAATAGCGGGAGTCGGGAGACCCAGTACTTC. Translating gives CSARRAGNSGSRETQYF.

In its sample, this clonotype was seen a few times. The chain employs TRBV6-1 and TRBJ1-1, with unresolved D. The CDR3 loop spans 14 amino acids. Germline V gene lookup returns CDR1 MNHNS and CDR2 SASEGT. V lost 7 bases to trimming and J lost 2 bases, with 14 bases between them. The DNA of the CDR3 is TGTGCCAGCACGGGGTCCCGCTCAAACACTGAAGCTTTCTTT. This codes for CASTGSRSNTEAFF.

The V call is TRBV7-2, the J call TRBJ1-5; D possibly corresponds to TRBD1 (5 bases). The CDR3 has 15 residues. Per the germline V gene, CDR1 is SGHTA and CDR2 is FQGNSA. Trimming cost V 3 bases and J 5 bases, with 14 bases left between them. The CDR3 DNA reads TGTGCCAGCAGCTTTAAGGGAGACAGCTATCAGCCCCAGCATTTT. It translates to CASSFKGDSYQPQHF.

This sequence joins TRBV25-1 and TRBJ2-3; the D is unclear. The V end lost 3 bases, the J end lost 6 bases, and 10 bases lay between the germline ends. The CDR3 is made up of 13 amino acids. Germline loops: CDR1 MGHDK, CDR2 SYGVNS. Here the CDR3 DNA reads TGTGCCAGCAGTGACCCCCCCGTGGATACGCAGTATTTT. Translated: CASSDPPVDTQYF.

This sequence joins TRBV19 and TRBJ2-3; weak D call: TRBD2 (6 bases). V was clipped by 7 bases and J by 0 bases, with 20 bases between them. The CDR3 is 17 amino acids. CDR1 LNHDA and CDR2 SQIVND come from the germline V gene (reference sequence). The CDR3 spells CASKNSIAAISTDTQYF. DNA for the CDR3: TGTGCCAGTAAGAACTCAATAGCGGCAATCAGCACAGATACGCAGTATTTT.

The rearrangement uses TRBV20-1 and TRBJ2-5; the match to TRBD1 covers 9 bases. With 1 base clipped from V and 4 bases from J, the junction kept 10 bases outside the gene matches. The CDR3 runs to 16 residues. The germline CDR1 and CDR2 sequences are DFQATT and SNEGSKA (reference sequence). CDR3 region: CSARGSGQGRPETQYF. For the CDR3, the DNA is TGCAGTGCTAGAGGATCTGGACAGGGGCGTCCAGAGACCCAGTACTTC.

The chain's CDR3 is CASKSTGTGLYEQYF. The CDR3 nucleotides read TGTGCCAGCAAAAGTACCGGGACAGGGCTCTACGAGCAGTACTTC. The rearrangement links TRBV28 to TRBJ2-7; 9 bases are shared with TRBD1. The germline gives CDR1 MDHEN, CDR2 SYDVKM. This CDR3 contains 15 residues. The V segment lost 7 bases and the J segment 3 bases; nucleotides outside the gene matches: 10.

The table lists this clonotype with many counts. The J gene is TRBJ1-6, the V gene TRBV5-6; 8 bases fit TRBD1. With V trimmed by 6 bases and J by 9 bases, 5 bases remained unmatched. Per germline, CDR1 SGHDT and CDR2 YYEEEE. This CDR3 is built from 13 residues. In nucleotides, the CDR3 is TGTGCCAGCAACGGACAGGGCAGTTCACCCCTCCACTTT. It encodes CASNGQGSSPLHF.

This clonotype was counted ten times or more. This chain connects TRBV11-2 to TRBJ2-3, with D maybe TRBD1 (6 bases). This CDR3 comprises 16 residues. Trimming took 1 base from V and 3 from J, leaving 14 bases between them. Germline CDR1 SGHAT, CDR2 FQNNGV. This chain's CDR3 is CASSLVLQQGTDTQYF. In nucleotides, the CDR3 is TGTGCCAGCAGCTTAGTACTACAGCAGGGGACAGATACGCAGTATTTT.

This clonotype was counted at least ten times. The chain recombines TRBV5-1 with TRBJ2-1, with D tentatively TRBD2 (7 bases). This CDR3 is 15 amino acids long. CDR1 is SGHRS, CDR2 YFSETQ, per germline. Trimming stripped 0 bases from V and 2 bases from J, with 9 bases between. CDR3 in amino acids: CASSLAGGAYNEQFF. CDR3 sequence (DNA): TGCGCCAGCAGCTTGGCGGGGGGCGCCTACAATGAGCAGTTCTTC.

This clonotype has a count of ten or more. CDR3: CASSRIGLGPTEQYF. CDR3 DNA: TGCGCCAGCAGCCGAATAGGACTAGGCCCTACGGAGCAGTACTTC. The chain couples TRBV5-1 to TRBJ2-7; TRBD2 matches at 7 bases. This CDR3 region has 15 residues. Unmatched junction bases numbered 14, after V lost 4 bases and J lost 7 bases. Germline V gives CDR1 SGHRS, CDR2 YFSETQ.